Shown below are 26 T cell receptor beta chains from a single sample sequenced in a study of identical twins. TCRdb passed the 5' RACE reads through MiXCR, listing each CDR3 protein once. The table lists hundreds of thousands of distinct CDR3 sequences, over 9% of them singletons, with 1.5% to 2% in the top ten. The data were also submitted as part of a second study, on yellow fever vaccine responses in identical twins.

Sequenced input: PBMCs. The receptors shown here come from a woman between 18 and 29 years old in good health.

This clonotype was picked up many times. The chain recombines TRBV12-3 or TRBV12-4 with TRBJ1-4; no reliable D call. V was clipped by 8 bases and J by 0 bases, with 16 bases between them. The CDR3 spans 16 residues. DNA of the CDR3: TGTGCCAGCGGTGACCCCGGTGAAGCAACTAATGAAAAACTGTTTTTT. Translating it yields CASGDPGEATNEKLFF.

This chain links TRBV12-3 or TRBV12-4 with TRBJ1-1; perhaps TRBD1 as D (6 bases). The CDR3 covers 12 residues. V was clipped by 6 bases and J by 7 bases, with 12 bases between them. The CDR3 coding sequence is TGTGCCAGCAGCCAAGGGACATTTGAAGCTTTCTTT. The encoded protein is CASSQGTFEAFF.

This clonotype has just a few counts. The chain carries TRBV9 and TRBJ1-4; 7 nucleotides agree with TRBD1. V shed 0 bases and J 4 bases; nucleotides not matched to a gene: 3. The CDR3 has 15 residues. CDR1 is SGDLS, CDR2 YYNGEE, per germline. DNA of the CDR3: TGTGCCAGCAGCGTAGGACAGGGCGTTAATGAAAAACTGTTTTTT. It is translated as CASSVGQGVNEKLFF.

This clonotype was seen repeatedly, ten times or more. The CDR3 reads CASSLDGWNTEAFF. CDR3 in DNA: TGCGCCAGCAGCTTGGATGGGTGGAACACTGAAGCTTTCTTT. The chain carries TRBV5-1 and TRBJ1-1; unclear D gene. Deletions cut 0 bases from V and 1 base from J, with 7 bases between. Germline CDR1 and CDR2: SGHRS and YFSETQ. This CDR3 comprises 14 residues.

A few counts support this clonotype. This chain links TRBV3-1 with TRBJ2-3; 7 nucleotides align to TRBD1. This CDR3 is 14 amino acids long. Per the germline V gene, CDR1 is LGHDT and CDR2 is YNNKEL (reference sequence). Trimming removed 4 bases from V and 3 bases from J; junction bases left unmatched: 4. In nucleotides, the CDR3 is TGTGCCAGCAGCCGCCGGGACAGAACAGATACGCAGTATTTT. It yields the protein CASSRRDRTDTQYF.

The rearrangement links TRBV27 to TRBJ2-7; D not certain. The V end was cut by 4 bases, the J end by 4 bases, with 11 bases between. The CDR3 is made up of 13 amino acids. Per germline, CDR1 MNHEY and CDR2 SMNVEV (reference sequence). CDR3 sequence (DNA): TGTGCCAGCAGTTCCCTGACACATTACGAGCAGTACTTC. Translation: CASSSLTHYEQYF.

This clonotype was counted between two and nine times. The chain has TRBV20-1 and TRBJ2-7, with 9 nucleotides matching TRBD1. Germline V gene sequence: CDR1 DFQATT, CDR2 SNEGSKA (reference sequence). The CDR3 has 14 residues. The CDR3 DNA follows: TGCGCAATTTTTGGGACAGGGTCTTTCTACGAGCAGTACGTC. Protein sequence: CAIFGTGSFYEQYV.

This clonotype has just a few counts. The chain has TRBV6-5 and TRBJ1-1; the D is unclear. The CDR3 covers 13 residues. The V gene lost 0 bases and the J gene lost 5 bases, with 7 bases spanning the gap. In germline, CDR1 is MNHEY, CDR2 SVGAGI. The CDR3 here is CASSYSTRTEAFF. As DNA, the CDR3 is TGTGCCAGCAGTTACTCGACCAGGACTGAAGCTTTCTTT.

This chain connects TRBV11-1 to TRBJ2-7, with 14 bases fitting TRBD2. The V gene end was trimmed by 4 bases and the J gene end by 4 bases; junction bases not matched to a gene: 12. The CDR3 loop spans 18 amino acids. CDR1 and CDR2 (germline): SGHAT, FQDESV (reference sequence). The CDR3 is CASSSMTSGRDVGYEQYF. The CDR3 DNA sequence: TGTGCCAGCAGCTCGATGACTAGCGGGAGGGACGTGGGGTACGAGCAGTACTTC.

This clonotype was seen repeatedly, ten times or more. The chain is built from TRBV6-1 and TRBJ1-6; TRBD1 matches 11 bases. V shed 6 bases, J shed 11 bases, and the junction held 6 bases outside the gene matches. CDR1 MNHNS and CDR2 SASEGT come from the germline V gene. This CDR3 spans 14 amino acids. This CDR3 is CASSRGTGGTPLHF. The DNA of the CDR3 is TGTGCCAGCAGCCGTGGGACAGGGGGTACACCCCTCCACTTT.

The table lists this clonotype with many counts. The rearrangement joins TRBV3-1 to TRBJ2-7, with 10 bases fitting TRBD2. The V and J ends lost 4 bases and 2 bases, in that order; junction bases with no gene match: 5. CDR1 and CDR2 from the germline V gene are LGHDT and YNNKEL (reference sequence). This CDR3 spans 15 amino acids. The CDR3 sequence: CASSRLAGAAYEQYF. As DNA, the CDR3 is TGTGCCAGCAGCCGGCTAGCGGGAGCGGCCTACGAGCAGTACTTC.

The gene calls are TRBV4-1 and TRBJ2-2, with 7 positions matching TRBD1. This CDR3 is 16 amino acids long. Germline loops: CDR1 MGHRA, CDR2 YSYEKL. Germline trimming cut 3 bases from V and 1 base from J; bases unmatched to any gene: 5. Here the CDR3 reads CASSQAGTENTGELFF. CDR3 DNA sequence: TGCGCCAGCAGCCAGGCCGGGACAGAGAACACCGGGGAGCTGTTTTTT.

This clonotype has ten or more counts. The genes are TRBV6-1 and TRBJ2-3; 9 nucleotides agree with TRBD2. With V trimmed by 4 bases and J by 0 bases, 2 bases remained unmatched. CDR1 is MNHNS and CDR2 is SASEGT in the germline V gene. The CDR3 totals 15 residues. DNA for the CDR3: TGTGCCAGCAGTGGCCTAGCGGGAAGCACAGATACGCAGTATTTT. This encodes CASSGLAGSTDTQYF.

This clonotype showed up just a few times. The rearrangement uses TRBV5-1 and TRBJ2-2; D is unclear. In germline, CDR1 is SGHRS, CDR2 YFSETQ. The CDR3 has 12 amino acids. Between the trimmed V and J ends, which lost 1 base and 13 bases, there was a span of 11 bases. In DNA, the CDR3 is TGCGCCAGCAGCTTGAACTCCAATGGGCTGTTTTTT. This translates into CASSLNSNGLFF. Supplemented by reference TRBV5-1 and TRBJ2-2, the full variable domain reads KAGVTQTPRYLIKTRGQQVTLSCSPISGHRSVSWYQQTPGQGLQFLFEYFSETQRNKGNFPGRFSGRQFSNSRSEMNVSTLELGDSALYLCASSLNSNGLFFGEGSRLTVL.

This clonotype was picked up a small number of times. The chain joins TRBV24-1 to TRBJ2-1; 9 bases agree with TRBD1. The germline V gene encodes CDR1 KGHDR and CDR2 SFDVKD. There are 14 residues in the CDR3. J was trimmed by 7 bases and V by 7 bases; bases with no gene match: 7. CDR3 sequence: CATSRQGVQNEQFF. The CDR3 DNA reads TGTGCCACCAGCCGACAGGGGGTCCAGAATGAGCAGTTCTTC.

V is TRBV29-1 and J is TRBJ2-7, with TRBD2 matching over 12 bases. J lost 11 bases, V lost 4 bases, and 0 bases had no gene match. The CDR3 spans 10 residues. CDR1 is SQVTM and CDR2 is ANQGSEA in the germline V gene. CDR3 coding DNA: TGCAGCGTTGGACTAGCGGGAGAGTACTTC. This codes for CSVGLAGEYF.

The CDR3 sequence: CSVDQGLDTQYF. CDR3 in DNA: TGCAGCGTTGATCAGGGTTTGGATACGCAGTATTTT. The chain links TRBV29-1 to TRBJ2-3, with D possibly being TRBD1 (5 bases). This CDR3 has 12 residues. Germline values: CDR1 SQVTM, CDR2 ANQGSEA. Trimming took off 3 bases at V and 6 bases at J, with 10 bases between the two ends.

CDR3 DNA sequence: TGTGCCATCACTTCGGGATCGAGCGAGCAGTACTTC. Protein product: CAITSGSSEQYF. The V gene is TRBV10-3, the J gene TRBJ2-7, with a weak D call TRBD2 (5 bases). This CDR3 region has 12 residues. V lost 7 bases and J lost 6, with 13 bases in between. The V gene's germline CDR1 is ENHRY and CDR2 SYGVKD.

The rearrangement links TRBV29-1 to TRBJ2-7; 8 nucleotides align to TRBD1. With V trimmed by 4 bases and J by 4 bases, 9 bases remained unmatched. CDR1 and CDR2 from the germline V gene are SQVTM and ANQGSEA. This CDR3 spans 14 amino acids. The DNA of the CDR3 is TGCAGCGTTGCCGCCGGACAGGGTCCGTACGAGCAGTACTTC. Protein product: CSVAAGQGPYEQYF.

This clonotype was seen many times. The chain combines TRBV6-4 with TRBJ2-3; TRBD2 matches at 10 bases. Unmatched junction bases numbered 11, after V lost 6 bases and J lost 8 bases. The germline V gene encodes CDR1 MRHNA and CDR2 SNTAGT. The CDR3 spans 15 residues. CDR3 DNA sequence: TGTGCCAGCAGGAGGCTAGCGGGGGCCGGTGGTACGCAGTATTTT. As protein: CASRRLAGAGGTQYF.

Only a few counts were recorded for this clonotype. The V gene is TRBV11-2, the J gene TRBJ1-1; 8 bases are shared with TRBD1. Germline V lookup: CDR1 SGHAT, CDR2 FQNNGV. Trimming cost V 8 bases and J 0 bases; bases outside gene matches: 11. This CDR3 comprises 16 residues. The CDR3 is CASLASYRGMNTEAFF. CDR3 nucleotide sequence: TGTGCCAGCCTAGCTTCCTACAGGGGGATGAACACTGAAGCTTTCTTT.

The rearrangement uses TRBV28 and TRBJ1-5; D is unclear. Germline V lookup: CDR1 MDHEN, CDR2 SYDVKM. Between the trimmed V and J ends, which lost 6 bases and 6 bases, there was a span of 12 bases. The CDR3 runs 13 residues. The CDR3 loop reads CASSTRGGQPQHF. The CDR3 nucleotides read TGTGCCAGCAGCACCCGAGGTGGTCAGCCCCAGCATTTT.

This clonotype was seen many times. The chain couples TRBV9 to TRBJ2-7; 11 nucleotides align to TRBD1. The J segment lost 4 bases and the V segment lost 3 bases, leaving 9 bases of the junction unmatched. This CDR3 spans 16 amino acids. CDR1 and CDR2 from the germline V gene are SGDLS and YYNGEE. CDR3 sequence (DNA): TGTGCCAGCAGCGCAGGGACAGGGGGTTACGTGTACGAGCAGTACTTC. The encoded protein is CASSAGTGGYVYEQYF.

As to this clonotype: This may be a read error, as it is one base from a much larger clone. The V and J genes are TRBV20-1 and TRBJ2-3; maybe TRBD1 (6 bases). CDR3 length equals 15 residues. Germline CDR1 reads DFQATT; CDR2 reads SNEGSKA (reference sequence). Trimming removed 6 bases from V and 4 bases from J, with 20 bases in between. CDR3 bases: TGCAGTGCCCCAGAGTGTGGGGGCGAGGCAGATACGCAGTATTTT. Its protein product is CSAPECGGEADTQYF.

There are a few counts of this clonotype. The chain has TRBV29-1 and TRBJ2-5, with D perhaps matching TRBD1 or TRBD2 (5 bases each). The CDR3 runs to 16 residues. Germline CDR1 SQVTM, CDR2 ANQGSEA. Trimming pared 6 bases from V and 3 bases from J, leaving 23 bases between. The DNA for the CDR3 is TGCAGCGTCGCACCAACCACCGGGACGGAGAAAGAGACCCAGTACTTC. Encoded protein: CSVAPTTGTEKETQYF. The whole variable domain, remainder taken from reference TRBV29-1 and TRBJ2-5, is SAVISQKPSRDICQRGTSLTIQCQVDSQVTMMFWYRQQPGQSLTLIATANQGSEATYESGFVIDKFPISRPNLTFSTLTVSNMSPEDSSIYLCSVAPTTGTEKETQYFGPGTRLLVL.

Only a few counts were recorded for this clonotype. The rearrangement links TRBV20-1 to TRBJ2-7; unclear D gene. The CDR3 spans 14 residues. The germline V and J ends were trimmed by 3 bases and 1 base, with 13 bases remaining between them. Germline CDR1 reads DFQATT; CDR2 reads SNEGSKA (reference sequence). CDR3 loop: CSASVALPSYEQYV. The CDR3 coding sequence is TGCAGTGCTAGTGTTGCTCTCCCATCCTACGAGCAGTACGTC.